This TCR beta chain was sequenced for a study of read filtering for tumor transcriptome and immune sequencing. J lost 6 bases, V lost 5 bases, and 6 bases had no gene match. The germline V gene has CDR1 LGHDT and CDR2 YNNKEL (reference sequence). CDR3 length equals 14 residues. This library used approximately 0.4 ug RNA and molecular barcoded adaptors spanning alpha/delta and beta/gamma chains. TCRdb re-analysed the reads in MiXCR, keeping a single row per CDR3 protein. The sample yields about 39,000 distinct CDR3 sequences, about 13% seen once. This clonotype was recorded at least ten times. This chain connects TRBV3-1 to TRBJ1-5; TRBD1 agrees at 8 bases. The sample was a population of CD138-negative cells sorted from bone marrow. This clonotype originated in a donor at least 40 years old with multiple myeloma. CDR3 sequence: CASSGQGRGQPQHF. The CDR3 DNA reads as TGTGCCAGCAGCGGACAGGGCAGGGGTCAGCCCCAGCATTTT. Filled out from reference TRBV3-1 and TRBJ1-5, the complete variable domain reads DTAVSQTPKYLVTQMGNDKSIKCEQNLGHDTMYWYKQDSKKFLKIMFSYNNKELIINETVPNRFSPKSPDKAHLNLHINSLELGDSAVYFCASSGQGRGQPQHFGDGTRLSIL.